The 16 T cell receptor beta chains below were found in one sample sequenced in a study of CD8+ T cells in alopecia areata. TCR sequencing used cDNA made by reverse transcription of extracted RNA. Method: immunoSEQ multiplex PCR; TCRdb's copy keeps in-frame clones and lacks some. The sample yields roughly 98,000 clones, approximately 60% seen once. Treatment denoted: oral pan-JAK inhibitor, 5-10 mg twice daily. Sequences were derived from CD8+ T cells sorted from blood, sampled at week 4, from a patient treated with tofacitinib. The receptors originated from a human donor with alopecia areata.

V is TRBV27 and J is TRBJ2-1, with 9 bases aligning to TRBD1. V shed 5 bases, J shed 3 bases, and the junction held 5 bases outside the gene matches. The CDR3 runs 15 residues. Germline V gene sequence: CDR1 MNHEY, CDR2 SMNVEV (reference sequence). CDR3 coding DNA: TGTGCCAGCAGTGCCGGGACAGGGTACTACAATGAGCAGTTCTTC. Translating gives CASSAGTGYYNEQFF.

This chain links TRBV28 with TRBJ2-7; D uncertain. V shed 4 bases and J shed 6 bases, with 4 bases lying between them. The CDR3 extends over 10 amino acids. The germline gives CDR1 MDHEN, CDR2 SYDVKM. This chain's CDR3 is CASSSGEQYF. The DNA of the CDR3 is TGTGCCAGCAGTTCGGGCGAGCAGTACTTC.

This chain joins TRBV16 and TRBJ2-1; 8 bases are shared with TRBD2. V was pared by 7 bases and J by 3 bases, with 8 bases of the junction left unmatched. The CDR3 is 15 amino acids. Germline values: CDR1 KGHSY, CDR2 FQNENV. CDR3 region: CASTGGGEGYNEQFF. The CDR3 nucleotides read TGTGCCAGCACCGGGGGGGGCGAAGGCTACAATGAGCAGTTCTTC.

V usage is TRBV11-2 and J usage is TRBJ2-1, with D unclear. The V gene lost 5 bases and the J gene lost 0 bases, with 11 bases spanning the gap. The CDR3 extends over 15 amino acids. The germline gives CDR1 SGHAT, CDR2 FQNNGV. The CDR3 is CASSPPTASYNEQFF. The CDR3 DNA reads as TGTGCCAGCAGCCCACCGACTGCCTCCTACAATGAGCAGTTCTTC.

V is TRBV7-2 and J is TRBJ2-5, with D possibly being TRBD1 (5 bases). The ends were cut back, 9 bases at V and 0 bases at J, with 14 bases in the middle. Germline loops: CDR1 SGHTA, CDR2 FQGNSA. This CDR3 comprises 14 residues. CDR3 protein: CASRAPGYQETQYF. CDR3 sequence (DNA): TGTGCCAGTCGAGCCCCAGGGTACCAAGAGACCCAGTACTTC. Together with reference TRBV7-2 and TRBJ2-5, the CDR3 gives the full variable domain: GAGVSQSPSNKVTEKGKDVELRCDPISGHTALYWYRQSLGQGLEFLIYFQGNSAPDKSGLPSDRFSAERTGGSVSTLTIQRTQQEDSAVYLCASRAPGYQETQYFGPGTRLLVL.

The V call is TRBV6-5, the J call TRBJ2-3, with D perhaps being TRBD1 or TRBD2 (5 bases each). V lost 5 bases and J 2 bases, leaving 14 bases between the germline ends. Per germline, CDR1 MNHEY and CDR2 SVGAGI. The CDR3 is 15 residues long. The CDR3 DNA follows: TGTGCCAGCAGTGGGAACGGGGCCCACACAGATACGCAGTATTTT. This codes for CASSGNGAHTDTQYF.

The J gene is TRBJ1-2, the V gene TRBV4-2; D is unclear. V lost 1 base and J lost 8, with 8 bases in between. The CDR3 is made up of 12 amino acids. Germline lookup yields CDR1 LGHNA and CDR2 YNFKEQ. Written as DNA, the CDR3 is TGTGCCAGCAGCCAAGGGCCCGACGGCTACACCTTC. It codes for CASSQGPDGYTF.

The J gene is TRBJ2-7, the V gene TRBV5-1; unclear D gene. Germline V gene sequence: CDR1 SGHRS, CDR2 YFSETQ. Between the trimmed V and J ends, which lost 0 bases and 5 bases, there was a span of 9 bases. This CDR3 contains 13 residues. DNA for the CDR3: TGCGCCAGCAGCTTGGTGTGGAACGACGAGCAGTACTTC. It codes for CASSLVWNDEQYF.

In this sample, this clone turned up many times. This chain connects TRBV30 to TRBJ2-7; possibly TRBD1 for D (6 bases). The germline V gene has CDR1 GTSNPN and CDR2 SVGIG (reference sequence). This CDR3 has 14 residues. Deletions cut 3 bases from V and 1 base from J, with 13 bases between. The chain's CDR3 is CAWRATGRSYEQYF. In DNA, the CDR3 is TGTGCCTGGAGGGCAACAGGGAGATCCTACGAGCAGTACTTC.

This clone was counted a single time. This chain links TRBV5-1 with TRBJ2-7; possible D gene TRBD1, 6 bases. Trimming pared 4 bases from V and 6 bases from J, leaving 17 bases between. There are 14 residues in the CDR3. Germline loops: CDR1 SGHRS, CDR2 YFSETQ. CDR3 loop: CASSLGGGRGEQYF. DNA of the CDR3: TGCGCCAGCAGCCTGGGTGGGGGCCGGGGCGAGCAGTACTTC.

This clone was detected only a few times. In the same sample, other DNA sequences code for this CDR3. The rearrangement links TRBV9 to TRBJ2-2, with D unclear. CDR3 size: 12 residues. Trimming left V 1 base short and J 6 bases short, with 4 bases between. CDR1 and CDR2 from the germline V gene are SGDLS and YYNGEE. CDR3 coding DNA: TGTGCCAGCAGCGTAAGTCCCGGGGAGCTGTTTTTT. Translated, it gives CASSVSPGELFF.

The table lists this clone with a few counts. This sequence joins TRBV4-1 and TRBJ1-5; D is undetermined. This CDR3 has 13 residues. V lost 0 bases, J lost 7 bases, and 7 bases lay in between. CDR1 is MGHRA and CDR2 is YSYEKL in the germline V gene. The CDR3 nucleotides are TGCGCCAGCAGCCAAGAAGGCACACAGCCCCAGCATTTT. It is translated as CASSQEGTQPQHF.

J is TRBJ1-1 and V is TRBV14; D may be TRBD1 (5 bases). Germline V gene data show CDR1 as SGHDN and CDR2 as FVKESK. The CDR3 is 15 residues long. Trimming left V 3 bases short and J 1 base short, with 12 bases between. DNA of the CDR3: TGTGCCAGCAGCCATCGAGGGACGGGGAACACTGAAGCTTTCTTT. As protein: CASSHRGTGNTEAFF. Complete variable domain (other parts from reference TRBV14 and TRBJ1-1): EAGVTQFPSHSVIEKGQTVTLRCDPISGHDNLYWYRRVMGKEIKFLLHFVKESKQDESGMPNNRFLAERTGGTYSTLKVQPAELEDSGVYFCASSHRGTGNTEAFFGQGTRLTVV.

This clone is a singleton in its sample. V gene TRBV7-2 combines with J gene TRBJ2-6; D is uncertain. The V gene's germline CDR1 is SGHTA and CDR2 FQGNSA. The CDR3 has 18 amino acids. Trimming shortened V by 1 base and J by 0 bases, and 13 bases separated the two germline ends. The CDR3 DNA sequence: TGTGCCAGCAGCTTAGGAGAGCACATCCTCTCTGGGGCCAACGTCCTGACTTTC. Protein: CASSLGEHILSGANVLTF.

J is TRBJ2-1 and V is TRBV5-6; TRBD1 matches at 9 bases. CDR3 length: 15 residues. Per the germline V gene, CDR1 is SGHDT and CDR2 is YYEEEE. J was trimmed by 8 bases and V by 4 bases; bases with no gene match: 10. The CDR3 nucleotides read TGTGCCAGCAGCGCTGCGGGACAGGGTTTCCATGAGCAGTTCTTC. This encodes CASSAAGQGFHEQFF.

On this clone: Other DNA sequences in this sample translate to the same CDR3. This chain links TRBV9 with TRBJ2-3; perhaps TRBD1 as D (5 bases). Germline V gives CDR1 SGDLS, CDR2 YYNGEE. This CDR3 is built from 14 residues. V lost 0 bases to trimming and J lost 4 bases, with 9 bases between them. This CDR3 is CASSVEGAADTQYF. As DNA, the CDR3 is TGTGCCAGCAGCGTAGAAGGGGCCGCAGATACGCAGTATTTT.